The clone carrying this T cell receptor (beta chain) was seen just once. This specimen belongs to a study of blood T cell repertoires in COVID-19. Study context: COVID-19 samples from acute and convalescent phases originated in the United States, Italy and Spain. PBMCs, B-cell-depleted T cells, or T cells were the source of the cDNA or gDNA that made up the material.

The CDR3 has 15 residues. V was shortened by 3 bases and J by 7 bases, with 15 bases between the two germline ends. Germline assignment: CDR1 LNHDA and CDR2 SQIVND (reference sequence). In the source study's methods: From reference gene primer amplification, estimates of nucleated cell counts were derived. The assay was immunoSEQ multiplex PCR, and TCRdb's table has in-frame clones only and misses some. Clonal size and the V and J genes are those of that table, whereas D and trimming came from the DNA. The sample consists of under 25,000 clones, around 85% of them appearing once. The gene calls are TRBV19 and TRBJ1-4; D remains ambiguous. The sequencing input was peripheral blood. This receptor was taken from a woman aged 80 or over with acute or convalescent COVID-19. The CDR3 coding sequence is TGTGCCAGTAGTATGTCCGCCAGGATTGGTGAAAAACTGTTTTTT. Protein: CASSMSARIGEKLFF.